The 26 T cell receptor beta chains below come from one sample, sequenced in a study of cytotoxic CD8 clonotypes in ibrutinib-treated CLL. Repertoires were generated with immunoSEQ multiplex PCR, while TCRdb's copy carries only in-frame clones and drops some. The sample carries 150,000 to 200,000 clones, approximately 68% recorded once. Sample: PBMCs, taken after 24 months of ibrutinib treatment. These TCRs come from a human donor with chronic lymphocytic leukemia.

This clone has a handful of counts. Here the CDR3 reads CASSELATYEQYF. For the CDR3, the DNA is TGTGCCAGCAGTGAACTAGCTACCTACGAGCAGTACTTC. J is TRBJ2-7 and V is TRBV6-1; possibly TRBD2 for D (5 bases). CDR1 and CDR2 from the germline V gene are MNHNS and SASEGT. The CDR3 extends over 13 amino acids. Trimming shortened V by 2 bases and J by 2 bases, and 7 bases separated the two germline ends.

V gene TRBV29-1 combines with J gene TRBJ1-2; D is perhaps TRBD1 (5 bases). The V end was cut by 2 bases, the J end by 7 bases, with 8 bases between. This CDR3 has 11 residues. Germline CDR1 SQVTM, CDR2 ANQGSEA. CDR3 DNA sequence: TGCAGCGTTGAACAGGGTCTTGGCTACACCTTC. The encoded protein is CSVEQGLGYTF.

The rearrangement links TRBV28 to TRBJ2-1; 10 nucleotides align to TRBD2. Germline-derived CDR1 and CDR2 are MDHEN and SYDVKM. V gave up 3 bases and J gave up 7 bases; unmatched junction bases: 9. The CDR3 contains 16 residues. This CDR3 reads CASSFMASGSWNEQFF. CDR3 in DNA: TGTGCCAGCAGTTTTATGGCTAGCGGGAGTTGGAATGAGCAGTTCTTC.

This clone was observed once. The chain carries TRBV28 and TRBJ1-3, with D unclear. This CDR3 comprises 11 residues. V lost 4 bases and J 5 bases, leaving 3 bases between the germline ends. Germline CDR1 reads MDHEN; CDR2 reads SYDVKM. The CDR3 sequence is CASSYRNTIYF. In nucleotides, the CDR3 is TGTGCCAGCAGTTACAGAAACACCATATATTTT.

The chain recombines TRBV7-6 with TRBJ1-1, with TRBD1 matching 7 bases. Germline V gene data show CDR1 as SGHVS and CDR2 as FNYEAQ. The ends lost 4 bases at V and 0 bases at J; junction bases unmatched: 8. This CDR3 contains 16 residues. The DNA for the CDR3 is TGTGCCAGCAGCTCCCCAGGGGGACTGATGAACACTGAAGCTTTCTTT. Translated: CASSSPGGLMNTEAFF.

The chain uses TRBV5-4 and TRBJ2-2, with 8 bases identical to TRBD1. CDR1 is SGHNT and CDR2 is YYREEE in the germline V gene (reference sequence). The V gene end was trimmed by 0 bases and the J gene end by 3 bases; junction bases not matched to a gene: 4. This CDR3 has 16 residues. Here the CDR3 DNA reads TGTGCCAGCAGCTTGGGACAGGGGAGGTACACCGGGGAGCTGTTTTTT. Translating it yields CASSLGQGRYTGELFF.

This clone came up once. The chain recombines TRBV7-8 with TRBJ2-3, with D uncertain. V shed 5 bases and J shed 4 bases, with 10 bases lying between them. Germline CDR1 and CDR2: SGHVS and FQNEAQ. The CDR3 sequence is 13 residues long. CDR3 residues: CASSPRNADTQYF. The CDR3 DNA reads TGTGCCAGCAGCCCCAGGAATGCAGATACGCAGTATTTT.

The rearrangement joins TRBV4-3 to TRBJ1-4; TRBD1 aligns across 9 bases. Looked up from germline, CDR1 is LGHNA and CDR2 is YSLEER. This CDR3 spans 16 amino acids. Trimming cost V 4 bases and J 8 bases; bases outside gene matches: 11. The CDR3 DNA is TGCGCCAGCAGCCGGGTACAGACAGGGGGGTTAGAAAAACTGTTTTTT. This encodes CASSRVQTGGLEKLFF.

The chain joins TRBV7-9 to TRBJ2-7; 7 positions match TRBD2. V trimming: 5 bases; J trimming: 2 bases; junction bases outside the gene matches: 15. This CDR3 has 17 amino acids. The germline V gene encodes CDR1 SEHNR and CDR2 FQNEAQ (reference sequence). This chain's CDR3 is CASSPLVGDYQTYEQYF. The CDR3 region has the DNA TGTGCCAGCAGCCCGTTGGTGGGGGACTACCAAACCTACGAGCAGTACTTC.

The CDR3 DNA reads as TGCGCCAGCAGCCAAGATTGGGCCGTGGGTGAAAAACTGTTTTTT. Its translation is CASSQDWAVGEKLFF. J is TRBJ1-4 and V is TRBV4-3; no clear D. Germline V lookup: CDR1 LGHNA, CDR2 YSLEER. The CDR3 sequence is 15 residues long. The V end was cut by 0 bases, the J end by 7 bases, with 12 bases between.

The chain carries TRBV6-5 and TRBJ2-7; 7 bases match TRBD2. The V segment lost 6 bases and the J segment 5 bases; nucleotides outside the gene matches: 13. The V gene's germline CDR1 is MNHEY and CDR2 SVGAGI. CDR3 length equals 15 residues. The CDR3 is CASSRIGRAVDEQYF. The CDR3 DNA reads as TGTGCCAGCAGCCGGATTGGGAGGGCGGTGGACGAGCAGTACTTC.

This chain joins TRBV11-2 and TRBJ2-1; no clear D gene. V gave up 4 bases and J gave up 0 bases, with 7 bases separating them. This CDR3 is 14 amino acids long. The V gene's germline CDR1 is SGHAT and CDR2 FQNNGV. CDR3 bases: TGTGCCAGCAGCTCAGGTTACTCCTACAATGAGCAGTTCTTC. As protein: CASSSGYSYNEQFF. Drawing the rest from reference TRBV11-2 and TRBJ2-1, the complete variable domain is EAGVAQSPRYKIIEKRQSVAFWCNPISGHATLYWYQQILGQGPKLLIQFQNNGVVDDSQLPKDRFSAERLKGVDSTLKIQPAKLEDSAVYLCASSSGYSYNEQFFGPGTRLTVL.

This chain connects TRBV6-1 to TRBJ1-3; D gene uncertain. V was trimmed by 7 bases and J by 9 bases, leaving 19 bases between them. The CDR3 covers 14 residues. From germline, CDR1 is MNHNS and CDR2 SASEGT. The CDR3 coding sequence is TGTGCCAGCACTGCGGGTAGTTTGGGTGGCACCATATATTTT. Translating gives CASTAGSLGGTIYF.

This rearrangement joins TRBV28 to TRBJ2-2, with D uncertain. V dropped 1 base and J dropped 3 bases, with 15 bases sitting between them. Germline CDR1 is MDHEN and CDR2 is SYDVKM. The CDR3 extends over 17 amino acids. For the CDR3, the DNA is TGTGCCAGCAGTTTATACGCGCCCAGATACGACACCGGGGAGCTGTTTTTT. Protein sequence: CASSLYAPRYDTGELFF.

The rearrangement uses TRBV19 and TRBJ2-7; D may be TRBD2 (5 bases). This CDR3 comprises 12 residues. The germline gives CDR1 LNHDA, CDR2 SQIVND (reference sequence). The V end lost 5 bases, the J end lost 5 bases, and 10 bases lay between the germline ends. CDR3 protein: CASSGTGDEQYF. The DNA for the CDR3 is TGTGCCAGTAGTGGTACCGGGGACGAGCAGTACTTC. The full variable domain, in which reference TRBV19 and TRBJ2-7 provide the parts outside the CDR3, is DGGITQSPKYLFRKEGQNVTLSCEQNLNHDAMYWYRQDPGQGLRLIYYSQIVNDFQKGDIAEGYSVSREKKESFPLTVTSAQKNPTAFYLCASSGTGDEQYFGPGTRLTVT.

The chain combines TRBV11-2 with TRBJ2-3; no clear D. Germline V gene sequence: CDR1 SGHAT, CDR2 FQNNGV. The germline V and J ends were trimmed by 5 bases and 6 bases, with 12 bases remaining between them. This CDR3 spans 13 amino acids. The CDR3 protein is CASSDGSGDTQYF. The CDR3 DNA is TGTGCCAGCAGCGACGGGTCCGGGGATACGCAGTATTTT.

V and J are TRBV11-2 and TRBJ2-7; a possible D gene is TRBD1 (5 bases). Trimming stripped 4 bases from V and 0 bases from J, with 10 bases between. The CDR3 sequence is 14 residues long. CDR1 SGHAT and CDR2 FQNNGV come from the germline V gene. CDR3 coding DNA: TGTGCCAGCAGCTCAAACAGGATCTCCTACGAGCAGTACTTC. It codes for CASSSNRISYEQYF.

The chain employs TRBV18 and TRBJ1-5, with D possibly being TRBD1 (5 bases). The CDR3 covers 19 residues. Trimming took 0 bases from V and 5 from J, leaving 23 bases between them. Germline CDR1 is KGHSH and CDR2 is LQKENI. The CDR3 region is CASSPPGTSRGGGYQPQHF. The CDR3 DNA follows: TGTGCCAGCTCACCACCGGGGACCAGCCGGGGGGGTGGTTATCAGCCCCAGCATTTT.

The V gene is TRBV12-5, the J gene TRBJ2-3; 14 nucleotides align to TRBD2. Germline CDR1 LGHNT, CDR2 FRNRAP. With V trimmed by 0 bases and J by 2 bases, 10 bases remained unmatched. The CDR3 is 20 amino acids. The CDR3 spells CASGLVLGLAGGSVTDTQYF. CDR3 coding DNA: TGTGCTAGTGGTTTGGTGCTAGGACTAGCGGGAGGATCGGTCACAGATACGCAGTATTTT. The variable domain in full, with the rest retrieved from reference TRBV12-5 and TRBJ2-3, is DARVTQTPRHKVTEMGQEVTMRCQPILGHNTVFWYRQTMMQGLELLAYFRNRAPLDDSGMPKDRFSAEMPDATLATLKIQPSEPRDSAVYFCASGLVLGLAGGSVTDTQYFGPGTRLTVL.

The J gene is TRBJ2-3, the V gene TRBV9; D possibly matches TRBD1 or TRBD2 (7 bases each). Germline values: CDR1 SGDLS, CDR2 YYNGEE. Trimming took 2 bases from V and 1 from J, leaving 14 bases between them. This CDR3 comprises 16 residues. The CDR3 DNA reads TGTGCCAGCAGCGTCAGGGGGGGGCTTGGCACAGATACGCAGTATTTT. This codes for CASSVRGGLGTDTQYF.

The chain joins TRBV7-2 to TRBJ2-3; a possible D gene is TRBD2 (6 bases). The CDR3 totals 15 residues. The V end lost 5 bases, the J end lost 4 bases, and 16 bases lay between the germline ends. CDR1 and CDR2 from the germline V gene are SGHTA and FQGNSA. DNA for the CDR3: TGTGCCAGCAGCAACTGGAGGGGCCGCGCAGATACGCAGTATTTT. Its translation is CASSNWRGRADTQYF.

The V gene is TRBV27, the J gene TRBJ2-1; no reliable D call. CDR1 MNHEY and CDR2 SMNVEV come from the germline V gene (reference sequence). V dropped 6 bases and J dropped 4 bases, with 4 bases sitting between them. The CDR3 contains 11 residues. The CDR3 protein is CASRIYNEQFF. The DNA of the CDR3 is TGTGCCAGCAGGATATACAATGAGCAGTTCTTC.

The chain is built from TRBV4-3 and TRBJ1-1, with a possible D match to TRBD1 (5 bases). Deletions cut 4 bases from V and 0 bases from J, with 12 bases between. Germline V gives CDR1 LGHNA, CDR2 YSLEER. This CDR3 region has 15 residues. The chain's CDR3 is CASSLSRAMNTEAFF. In DNA form, the CDR3 reads TGCGCCAGCAGCCTCTCCAGGGCCATGAACACTGAAGCTTTCTTT.

DNA of the CDR3: TGTGCCAGCAGTTCGCTCCGGGACAGTCGTTTTGAAAAACTGTTTTTT. It is translated as CASSSLRDSRFEKLFF. The chain is built from TRBV28 and TRBJ1-4; 7 nucleotides align to TRBD1. Germline lookup yields CDR1 MDHEN and CDR2 SYDVKM. This CDR3 is built from 16 residues. Trimming at V came to 4 bases and at J to 7 bases, leaving 12 bases not matched to a gene.

This clone has just a few counts. This chain links TRBV9 with TRBJ2-1, with D possibly TRBD2 on 6 matching bases. From germline, CDR1 is SGDLS and CDR2 YYNGEE. The V end was cut by 3 bases, the J end by 9 bases, with 13 bases between. The CDR3 covers 13 residues. CDR3 in DNA: TGTGCCAGCAGCGCGGGGGTTCTGGGTGAGCAGTTCTTC. Residues: CASSAGVLGEQFF.

The genes are TRBV4-1 and TRBJ2-7, with TRBD2 matching 11 bases. Germline values: CDR1 MGHRA, CDR2 YSYEKL. The J segment lost 3 bases and the V segment lost 4 bases, leaving 5 bases of the junction unmatched. The CDR3 contains 15 residues. The CDR3 DNA follows: TGCGCCAGCAGCCGGTCCGGGACTAGCGGCTACGAGCAGTACTTC. Translating gives CASSRSGTSGYEQYF.